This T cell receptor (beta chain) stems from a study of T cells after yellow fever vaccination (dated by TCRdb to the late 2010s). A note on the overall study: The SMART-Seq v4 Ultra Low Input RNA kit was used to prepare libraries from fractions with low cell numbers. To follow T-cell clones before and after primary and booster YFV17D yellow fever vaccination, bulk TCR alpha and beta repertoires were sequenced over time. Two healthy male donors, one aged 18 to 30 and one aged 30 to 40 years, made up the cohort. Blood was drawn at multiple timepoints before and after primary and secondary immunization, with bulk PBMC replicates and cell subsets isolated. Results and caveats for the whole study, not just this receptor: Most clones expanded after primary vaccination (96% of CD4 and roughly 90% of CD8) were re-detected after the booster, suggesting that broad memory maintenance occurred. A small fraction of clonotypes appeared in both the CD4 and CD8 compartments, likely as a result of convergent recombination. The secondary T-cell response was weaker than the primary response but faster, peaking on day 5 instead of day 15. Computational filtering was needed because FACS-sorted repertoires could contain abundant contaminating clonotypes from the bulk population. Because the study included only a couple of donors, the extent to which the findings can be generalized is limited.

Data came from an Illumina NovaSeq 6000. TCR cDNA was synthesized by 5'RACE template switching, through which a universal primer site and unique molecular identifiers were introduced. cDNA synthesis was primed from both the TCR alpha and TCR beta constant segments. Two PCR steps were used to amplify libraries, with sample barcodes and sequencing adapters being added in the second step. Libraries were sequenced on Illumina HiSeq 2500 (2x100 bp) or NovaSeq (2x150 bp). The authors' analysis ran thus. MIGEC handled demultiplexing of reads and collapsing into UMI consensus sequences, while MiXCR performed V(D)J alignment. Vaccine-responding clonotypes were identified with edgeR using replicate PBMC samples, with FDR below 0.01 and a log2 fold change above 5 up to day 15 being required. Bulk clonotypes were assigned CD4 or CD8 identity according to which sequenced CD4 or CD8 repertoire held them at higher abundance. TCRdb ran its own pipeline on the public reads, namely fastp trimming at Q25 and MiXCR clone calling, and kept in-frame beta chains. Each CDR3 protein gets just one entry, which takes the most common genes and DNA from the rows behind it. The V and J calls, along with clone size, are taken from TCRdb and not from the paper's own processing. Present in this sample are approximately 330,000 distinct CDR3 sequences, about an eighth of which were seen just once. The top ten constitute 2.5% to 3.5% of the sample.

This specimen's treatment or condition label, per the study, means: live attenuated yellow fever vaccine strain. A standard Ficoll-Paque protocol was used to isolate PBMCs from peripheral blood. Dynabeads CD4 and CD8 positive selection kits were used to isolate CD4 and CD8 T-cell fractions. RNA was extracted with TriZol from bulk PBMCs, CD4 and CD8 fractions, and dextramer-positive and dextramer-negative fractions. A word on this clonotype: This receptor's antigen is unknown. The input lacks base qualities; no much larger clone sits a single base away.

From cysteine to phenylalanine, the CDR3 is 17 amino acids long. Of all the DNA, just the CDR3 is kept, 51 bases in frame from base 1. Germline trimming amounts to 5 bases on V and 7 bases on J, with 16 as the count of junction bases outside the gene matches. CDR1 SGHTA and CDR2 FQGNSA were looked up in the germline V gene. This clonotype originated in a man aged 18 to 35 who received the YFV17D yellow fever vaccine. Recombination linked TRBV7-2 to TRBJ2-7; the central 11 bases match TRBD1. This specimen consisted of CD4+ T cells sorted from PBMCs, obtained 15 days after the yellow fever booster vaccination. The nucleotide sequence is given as TGTGCCAGCAGCCGAAGCAGGGGGGGACAGGGGGTAGAAGAGCAGTACTTC. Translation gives CASSRSRGGQGVEEQYF.